Listed here are 24 T cell receptor beta chains from one sample, sequenced in a study of blood T cell repertoires in COVID-19. This table comes from immunoSEQ multiplex PCR, and its TCRdb copy is limited to in-frame clones, with some not included. Among roughly 90,000 clones listed, roughly 84% were seen once. Sequenced: peripheral blood. These receptors all stem from a woman aged 80 or older with active or convalescent COVID-19.

The rearrangement joins TRBV7-9 to TRBJ2-2, with D perhaps TRBD1 (6 bases). The germline V and J ends were trimmed by 7 bases and 0 bases, with 12 bases remaining between them. CDR1 and CDR2 from the germline V gene are SEHNR and FQNEAQ (reference sequence). The CDR3 consists of 15 residues. CDR3 coding DNA: TGTGCCAGCATGTTCGGGACAACGAACACCGGGGAGCTGTTTTTT. It codes for CASMFGTTNTGELFF.

The chain carries TRBV6-5 and TRBJ1-1, with D hard to call. Trimming cost V 7 bases and J 10 bases, with 13 bases left between them. CDR3 length equals 11 residues. CDR1 and CDR2 from the germline V gene are MNHEY and SVGAGI. Written as DNA, the CDR3 is TGTGCCAGCACCCTGTTGCTCGGAGCTTTCTTT. It specifies CASTLLLGAFF.

The chain employs TRBV6-5 and TRBJ2-5; 7 bases fit TRBD1. After removal of 4 bases from V and 4 bases from J, the junction contained 12 bases not matched to a gene. The CDR3 is 16 amino acids. Looked up from germline, CDR1 is MNHEY and CDR2 is SVGAGI. CDR3 sequence (DNA): TGTGCCAGCAGTTTCGATCGACAGGGAGTGCGAGAGACCCAGTACTTC. Amino acid sequence: CASSFDRQGVRETQYF.

The rearrangement links TRBV6-2 or TRBV6-3 to TRBJ1-6, with 7 bases aligning to TRBD1. V shed 0 bases and J 7 bases; nucleotides not matched to a gene: 3. The CDR3 is 15 residues long. Germline V gene lookup returns CDR1 MNHEY and CDR2 SVGEGT. The CDR3 region is CASSYSRDRNSPLHF. The CDR3 DNA follows: TGTGCCAGCAGTTACTCCCGGGACAGAAATTCACCCCTCCACTTT.

This clone has only one observation. The rearrangement uses TRBV23-1 and TRBJ1-5, with D uncertain. TRBV23-1 is identified as an open reading frame with a role that is uncertain. CDR3 size: 11 residues. V was trimmed by 6 bases and J by 5 bases, leaving 5 bases between them. The CDR3 sequence is CASSPYQPQHF. CDR3 in DNA: TGCGCCAGCAGCCCATATCAGCCCCAGCATTTT.

This chain links TRBV5-1 with TRBJ1-1; D may be TRBD1 (5 bases). Germline CDR1 and CDR2: SGHRS and YFSETQ. The CDR3 covers 15 residues. V was cut by 0 bases and J by 5 bases, with 14 bases left in between. The CDR3 nucleotides read TGCGCCAGCAGCTTGGACAGCTGGGGGGTGACTGAAGCTTTCTTT. This translates into CASSLDSWGVTEAFF.

The chain combines TRBV30 with TRBJ2-5; 15 positions agree with TRBD2. With 3 bases clipped from V and 4 bases from J, the junction kept 3 bases outside the gene matches. Germline CDR1 GTSNPN, CDR2 SVGIG (reference sequence). The CDR3 covers 15 residues. This chain's CDR3 is CAWSVGLAGGETQYF. CDR3 nucleotides: TGTGCCTGGAGCGTGGGACTAGCGGGAGGAGAGACCCAGTACTTC.

In this sample, this clone turned up once. The rearrangement joins TRBV10-3 to TRBJ2-2; the D gene is possibly TRBD2 (6 bases). The CDR3 runs to 17 residues. V shed 3 bases and J shed 2 bases, with 16 bases lying between them. Germline CDR1 ENHRY, CDR2 SYGVKD. CDR3 loop: CAISEIGGSTNTGELFF. In DNA form, the CDR3 reads TGTGCCATCAGTGAAATTGGAGGGAGTACAAACACCGGGGAGCTGTTTTTT.

The chain has TRBV3-1 (or the pseudogene TRBV3-2) and TRBJ2-7; 12 nucleotides match TRBD2. Germline CDR1 is LGHDT and CDR2 is YNNKEL (reference sequence). V shed 5 bases, J shed 2 bases, and the junction held 7 bases outside the gene matches. This CDR3 comprises 16 residues. CDR3 loop: CASSFRTSGTTYEQYF. DNA of the CDR3: TGTGCCAGCAGCTTCAGGACTAGCGGGACTACCTACGAGCAGTACTTC.

The chain couples TRBV5-1 to TRBJ1-1; D gene ambiguous. The CDR3 runs 14 residues. V lost 0 bases and J 4 bases, leaving 10 bases between the germline ends. Germline V gene lookup returns CDR1 SGHRS and CDR2 YFSETQ. In nucleotides, the CDR3 is TGCGCCAGCAGCTTGGCCGCGGGGTCCACTGAAGCTTTCTTT. This codes for CASSLAAGSTEAFF.

The chain is built from TRBV19 and TRBJ1-5, with 9 bases aligning to TRBD1. Germline trimming cut 5 bases from V and 5 bases from J; bases unmatched to any gene: 7. The germline V gene encodes CDR1 LNHDA and CDR2 SQIVND (reference sequence). The CDR3 is 15 residues long. The chain's CDR3 is CASSQGTGFYQPQHF. The CDR3 DNA follows: TGTGCCAGTAGTCAGGGGACAGGGTTTTATCAGCCCCAGCATTTT.

This clone was seen only a few times. This rearrangement joins TRBV11-3 to TRBJ2-3; D unclear. The V gene's germline CDR1 is SGHNT and CDR2 YENEEA. V was cut by 5 bases and J by 5 bases, with 11 bases left in between. This CDR3 spans 13 amino acids. The CDR3 bases are TGTGCCAGCAGCCCCGACTCGAAAGATACGCAGTATTTT. This sequence encodes CASSPDSKDTQYF.

This clone appeared once. CDR3 in amino acids: CASSLLGDFSGNTIYF. CDR3 sequence (DNA): TGCGCCAGCAGCTTGCTCGGGGATTTCTCTGGAAACACCATATATTTT. The V gene is TRBV5-1, the J gene TRBJ1-3; D gene ambiguous. V was clipped by 1 base and J by 0 bases, with 11 bases between them. This CDR3 comprises 16 residues. From germline, CDR1 is SGHRS and CDR2 YFSETQ.

This clone was counted a few times. The CDR3 sequence is CASSPRAEGTEAFF. Written as DNA, the CDR3 is TGTGCCAGCAGCCCACGCGCGGAGGGCACTGAAGCTTTCTTT. This chain joins TRBV5-5 and TRBJ1-1; D gene unclear. Per the germline V gene, CDR1 is SGHKS and CDR2 is YYEKEE (reference sequence). Trimming cost V 4 bases and J 4 bases, with 14 bases left between them. The CDR3 runs to 14 residues. Full variable domain (outside the CDR3, taken from reference TRBV5-5 and TRBJ1-1): DAGVTQSPTHLIKTRGQQVTLRCSPISGHKSVSWYQQVLGQGPQFIFQYYEKEERGRGNFPDRFSARQFPNYSSELNVNALLLGDSALYLCASSPRAEGTEAFFGQGTRLTVV.

Only a few counts were recorded for this clone. This chain links TRBV10-1 with TRBJ2-7; D is unresolved. CDR1 is WNHNN, CDR2 SYGVQD, per germline (reference sequence). The V end lost 2 bases, the J end lost 4 bases, and 6 bases lay between the germline ends. CDR3 size: 12 residues. The DNA of the CDR3 is TGCGCCAGCAGTGAGAACCTATACGAGCAGTACTTC. Amino acids: CASSENLYEQYF.

The chain couples TRBV5-1 to TRBJ2-2, with D unresolved. The CDR3 is 13 amino acids. CDR1 SGHRS and CDR2 YFSETQ come from the germline V gene. V lost 0 bases and J 6 bases, leaving 6 bases between the germline ends. The CDR3 coding sequence is TGCGCCAGCAGCTTGGAACCGGCCGGGGAGCTGTTTTTT. Its protein is CASSLEPAGELFF.

V is TRBV7-2 and J is TRBJ1-2; TRBD1 aligns across 9 bases. Trimming took 3 bases from V and 8 from J; bases not matched to a gene: 7. The CDR3 has 14 residues. Germline V gene data show CDR1 as SGHTA and CDR2 as FQGNSA. CDR3 nucleotide sequence: TGTGCCAGCAGCTTTGGACAGGGGCGAATAGGCTACACCTTC. Residues: CASSFGQGRIGYTF.

This chain's CDR3 is CASNLGTDNNEQFF. The CDR3 DNA reads TGTGCCAGTAATCTCGGGACAGATAACAATGAGCAGTTCTTC. This chain joins TRBV19 and TRBJ2-1; 7 positions match TRBD1. This CDR3 is 14 amino acids long. Per the germline V gene, CDR1 is LNHDA and CDR2 is SQIVND (reference sequence). With V trimmed by 7 bases and J by 5 bases, 8 bases remained unmatched.

V usage is TRBV5-1 and J usage is TRBJ1-4; D perhaps matches TRBD1 (5 bases). V was shortened by 2 bases and J by 4 bases, with 9 bases between the two germline ends. The CDR3 is made up of 14 amino acids. Germline V gives CDR1 SGHRS, CDR2 YFSETQ. This CDR3 reads CASSFSQGNEKLFF. In DNA, the CDR3 is TGCGCCAGCAGCTTTTCTCAGGGTAATGAAAAACTGTTTTTT.

This chain joins TRBV2 and TRBJ2-3; 7 bases align to TRBD1. The V gene end was trimmed by 6 bases and the J gene end by 3 bases; junction bases not matched to a gene: 6. CDR3 length equals 14 residues. The germline V gene encodes CDR1 SNHLY and CDR2 FYNNEI. DNA of the CDR3: TGTGCCAGCAGGGACAGGTCGGGGACAGATACGCAGTATTTT. Translated, it gives CASRDRSGTDTQYF.

J is TRBJ1-3 and V is TRBV11-3, with no clear D. Germline assignment: CDR1 SGHNT and CDR2 YENEEA. Trimming cost V 3 bases and J 0 bases, with 6 bases left between them. CDR3 length: 14 residues. The CDR3 here is CASSLGVSGNTIYF. CDR3 nucleotides: TGTGCCAGCAGCTTGGGAGTCTCTGGAAACACCATATATTTT. The variable domain in full, with the rest retrieved from reference TRBV11-3 and TRBJ1-3, is EAGVVQSPRYKIIEKKQPVAFWCNPISGHNTLYWYLQNLGQGPELLIRYENEEAVDDSQLPKDRFSAERLKGVDSTLKIQPAELGDSAVYLCASSLGVSGNTIYFGEGSWLTVV.

This chain links TRBV19 with TRBJ2-1; 8 nucleotides match TRBD2. The junction had 11 bases not matched to a gene; V was cut back by 4 bases and J by 9 bases. The CDR3 is made up of 15 amino acids. Looked up from germline, CDR1 is LNHDA and CDR2 is SQIVND (reference sequence). CDR3: CASSKGSGMDGEQFF. The CDR3 DNA is TGTGCCAGTAGTAAAGGTAGCGGGATGGACGGTGAGCAGTTCTTC.

V usage is TRBV6-5 and J usage is TRBJ1-6; TRBD1 aligns across 7 bases. The CDR3 length is 14 residues. With V trimmed by 4 bases and J by 8 bases, 5 bases remained unmatched. From germline, CDR1 is MNHEY and CDR2 SVGAGI. The CDR3 coding sequence is TGTGCCAGCAGTTCAAACAGGGGCTATTCACCCCTCCACTTT. Its translation: CASSSNRGYSPLHF.

The chain employs TRBV30 and TRBJ1-4, with D hard to call. The CDR3 length is 14 residues. CDR1 and CDR2 (germline): GTSNPN, SVGIG (reference sequence). V was pared by 1 base and J by 2 bases, with 8 bases between. DNA for the CDR3: TGTGCCTGGAGTGCGGGGATTACTAATGAAAAACTGTTTTTT. This sequence encodes CAWSAGITNEKLFF.